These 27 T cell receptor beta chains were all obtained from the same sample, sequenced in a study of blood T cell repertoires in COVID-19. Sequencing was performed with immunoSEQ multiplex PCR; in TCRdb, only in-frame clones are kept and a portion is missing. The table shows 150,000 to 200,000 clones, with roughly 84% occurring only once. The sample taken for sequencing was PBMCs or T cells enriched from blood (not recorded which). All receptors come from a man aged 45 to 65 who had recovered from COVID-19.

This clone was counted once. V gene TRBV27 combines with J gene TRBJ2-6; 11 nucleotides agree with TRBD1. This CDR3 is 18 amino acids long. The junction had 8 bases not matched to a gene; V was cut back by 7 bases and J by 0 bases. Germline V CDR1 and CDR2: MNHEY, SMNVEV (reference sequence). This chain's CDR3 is CASKHGTGGVSGANVLTF. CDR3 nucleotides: TGTGCCAGCAAACACGGGACAGGGGGGGTCTCTGGGGCCAACGTCCTGACTTTC.

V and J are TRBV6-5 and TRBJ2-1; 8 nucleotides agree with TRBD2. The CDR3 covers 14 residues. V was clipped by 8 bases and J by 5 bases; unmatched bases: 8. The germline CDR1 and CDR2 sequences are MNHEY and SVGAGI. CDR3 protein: CASWRRGGDNEQFF. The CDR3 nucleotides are TGTGCCAGCTGGCGACGGGGGGGCGACAATGAGCAGTTCTTC.

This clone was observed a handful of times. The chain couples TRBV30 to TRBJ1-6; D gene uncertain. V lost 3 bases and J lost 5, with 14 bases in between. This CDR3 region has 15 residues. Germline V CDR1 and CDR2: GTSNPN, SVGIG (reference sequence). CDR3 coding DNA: TGTGCCTGGAGAGAGGGCATTTACGATAATTCACCCCTCCACTTT. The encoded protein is CAWREGIYDNSPLHF.

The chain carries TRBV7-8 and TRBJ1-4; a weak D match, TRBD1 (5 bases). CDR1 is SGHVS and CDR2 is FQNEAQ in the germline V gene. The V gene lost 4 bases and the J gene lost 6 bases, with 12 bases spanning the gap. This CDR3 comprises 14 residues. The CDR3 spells CASSWTWGDEKLFF. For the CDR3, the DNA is TGTGCCAGCAGCTGGACGTGGGGGGATGAAAAACTGTTTTTT.

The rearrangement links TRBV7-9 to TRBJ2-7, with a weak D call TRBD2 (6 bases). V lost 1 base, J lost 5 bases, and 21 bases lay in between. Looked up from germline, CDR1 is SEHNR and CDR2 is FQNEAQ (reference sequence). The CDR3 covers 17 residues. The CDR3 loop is CASSLGGLGSLGDEQYF. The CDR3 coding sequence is TGTGCCAGCAGCTTAGGGGGACTTGGCTCTTTGGGTGACGAGCAGTACTTC.

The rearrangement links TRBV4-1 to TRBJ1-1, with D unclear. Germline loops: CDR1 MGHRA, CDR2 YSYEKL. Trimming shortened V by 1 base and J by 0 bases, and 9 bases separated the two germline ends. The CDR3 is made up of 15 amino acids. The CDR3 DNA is TGCGCCAGCAGCCAAGGGCTGGGCATGAACACTGAAGCTTTCTTT. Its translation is CASSQGLGMNTEAFF.

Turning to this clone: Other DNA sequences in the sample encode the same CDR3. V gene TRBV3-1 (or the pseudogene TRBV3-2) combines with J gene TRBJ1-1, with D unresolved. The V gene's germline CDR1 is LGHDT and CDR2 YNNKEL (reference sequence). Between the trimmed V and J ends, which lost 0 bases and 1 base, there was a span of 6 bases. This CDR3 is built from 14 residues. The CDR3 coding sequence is TGTGCCAGCAGCCAAGAGGGAGAGAACACTGAAGCTTTCTTT. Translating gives CASSQEGENTEAFF.

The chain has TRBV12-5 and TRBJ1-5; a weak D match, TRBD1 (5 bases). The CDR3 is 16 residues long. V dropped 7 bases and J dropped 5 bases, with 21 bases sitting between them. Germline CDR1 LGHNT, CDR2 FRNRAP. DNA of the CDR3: TGTGCTAGTGTCTCCCGGGACTCGGGAGGATATCAGCCCCAGCATTTT. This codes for CASVSRDSGGYQPQHF.

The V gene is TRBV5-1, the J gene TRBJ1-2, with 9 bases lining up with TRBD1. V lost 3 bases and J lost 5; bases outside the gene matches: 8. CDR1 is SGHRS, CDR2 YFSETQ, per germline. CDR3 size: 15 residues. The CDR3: CASSSPDRGGYGYTF. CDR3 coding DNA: TGCGCCAGCAGCTCCCCGGACAGGGGTGGATATGGCTACACCTTC.

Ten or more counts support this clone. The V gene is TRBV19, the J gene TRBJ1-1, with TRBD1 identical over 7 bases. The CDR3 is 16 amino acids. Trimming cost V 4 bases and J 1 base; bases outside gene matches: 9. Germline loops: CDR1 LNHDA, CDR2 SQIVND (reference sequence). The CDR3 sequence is CASSTPRDRKNTEAFF. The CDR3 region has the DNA TGTGCCAGTAGTACCCCCAGGGACAGAAAGAACACTGAAGCTTTCTTT.

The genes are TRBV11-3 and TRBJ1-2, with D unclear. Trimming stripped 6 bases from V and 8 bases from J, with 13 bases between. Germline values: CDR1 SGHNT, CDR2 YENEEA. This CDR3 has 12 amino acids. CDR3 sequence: CASSMSGKGYTF. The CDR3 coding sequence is TGTGCCAGCAGTATGTCCGGGAAAGGCTACACCTTC.

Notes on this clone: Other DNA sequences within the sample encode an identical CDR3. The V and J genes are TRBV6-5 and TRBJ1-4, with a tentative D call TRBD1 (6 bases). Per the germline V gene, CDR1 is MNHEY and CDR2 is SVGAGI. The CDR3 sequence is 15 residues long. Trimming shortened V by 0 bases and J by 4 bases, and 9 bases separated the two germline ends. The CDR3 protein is CASSYSGQINEKLFF. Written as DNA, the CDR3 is TGTGCCAGCAGTTACTCTGGACAGATTAATGAAAAACTGTTTTTT.

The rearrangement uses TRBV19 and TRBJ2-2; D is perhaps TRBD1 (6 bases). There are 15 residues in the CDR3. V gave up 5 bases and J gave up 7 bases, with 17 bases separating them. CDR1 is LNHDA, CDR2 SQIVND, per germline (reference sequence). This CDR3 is CASSPRDKGIGELFF. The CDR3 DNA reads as TGTGCCAGTAGTCCTCGGGACAAAGGCATCGGGGAGCTGTTTTTT.

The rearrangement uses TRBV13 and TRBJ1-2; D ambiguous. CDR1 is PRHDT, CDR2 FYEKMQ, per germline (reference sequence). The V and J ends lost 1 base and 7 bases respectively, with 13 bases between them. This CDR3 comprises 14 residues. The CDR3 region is CASSLEGLEAGYTF. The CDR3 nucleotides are TGTGCCAGCAGCTTAGAAGGGCTGGAGGCTGGCTACACCTTC.

The CDR3 coding sequence is TGTGCCAGCAGTTTGGCCGTACCCAATCAGCCCCAGCATTTT. Translating gives CASSLAVPNQPQHF. The chain recombines TRBV28 with TRBJ1-5; D ambiguous. The CDR3 runs 14 residues. Germline CDR1 reads MDHEN; CDR2 reads SYDVKM. Trimming removed 3 bases from V and 3 bases from J, with 9 bases in between.

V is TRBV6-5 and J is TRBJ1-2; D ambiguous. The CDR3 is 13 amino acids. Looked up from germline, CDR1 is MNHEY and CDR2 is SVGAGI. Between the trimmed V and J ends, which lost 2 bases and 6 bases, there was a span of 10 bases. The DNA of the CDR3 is TGTGCCAGCAGTTACCACCCGAGGGATGGCTACACCTTC. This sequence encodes CASSYHPRDGYTF.

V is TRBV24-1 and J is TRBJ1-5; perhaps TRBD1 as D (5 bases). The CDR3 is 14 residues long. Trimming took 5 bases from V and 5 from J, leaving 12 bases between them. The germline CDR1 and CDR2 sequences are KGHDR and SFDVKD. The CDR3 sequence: CATSGGGPDQPQHF. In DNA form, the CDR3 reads TGTGCCACCAGTGGGGGGGGTCCGGATCAGCCCCAGCATTTT.

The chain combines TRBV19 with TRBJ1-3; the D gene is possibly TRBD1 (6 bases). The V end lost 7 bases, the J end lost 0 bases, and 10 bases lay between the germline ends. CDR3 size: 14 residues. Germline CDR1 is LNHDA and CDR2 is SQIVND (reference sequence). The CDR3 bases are TGTGCCAGTACGAGGGGGGGCTCTGGAAACACCATATATTTT. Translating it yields CASTRGGSGNTIYF.

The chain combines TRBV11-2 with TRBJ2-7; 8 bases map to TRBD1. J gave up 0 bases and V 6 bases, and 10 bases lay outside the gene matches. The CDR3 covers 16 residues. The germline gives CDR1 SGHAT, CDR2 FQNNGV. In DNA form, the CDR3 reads TGTGCCAGCAGGTCACCCCTAGGACAGGGCTCCTACGAGCAGTACTTC. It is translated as CASRSPLGQGSYEQYF.

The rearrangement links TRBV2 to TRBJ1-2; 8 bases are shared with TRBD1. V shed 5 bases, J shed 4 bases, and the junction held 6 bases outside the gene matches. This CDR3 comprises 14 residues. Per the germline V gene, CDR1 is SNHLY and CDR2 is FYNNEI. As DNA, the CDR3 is TGTGCCAGCAGTCCGGGACAGGTCCTCTATGGCTACACCTTC. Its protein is CASSPGQVLYGYTF.

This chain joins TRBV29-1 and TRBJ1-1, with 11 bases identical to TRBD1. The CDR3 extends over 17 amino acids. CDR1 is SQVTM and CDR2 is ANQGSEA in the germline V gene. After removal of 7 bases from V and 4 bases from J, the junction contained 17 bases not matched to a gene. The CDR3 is CSEARRTGGGSGTEAFF. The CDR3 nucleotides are TGCAGCGAAGCCCGGCGGACAGGGGGCGGTTCTGGCACTGAAGCTTTCTTT.

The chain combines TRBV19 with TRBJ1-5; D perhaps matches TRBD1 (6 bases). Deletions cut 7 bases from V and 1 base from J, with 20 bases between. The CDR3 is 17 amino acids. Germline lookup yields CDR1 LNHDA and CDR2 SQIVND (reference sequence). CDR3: CASMTGSTLSSNQPQHF. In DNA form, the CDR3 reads TGTGCCAGTATGACAGGTTCGACCCTTTCAAGCAATCAGCCCCAGCATTTT.

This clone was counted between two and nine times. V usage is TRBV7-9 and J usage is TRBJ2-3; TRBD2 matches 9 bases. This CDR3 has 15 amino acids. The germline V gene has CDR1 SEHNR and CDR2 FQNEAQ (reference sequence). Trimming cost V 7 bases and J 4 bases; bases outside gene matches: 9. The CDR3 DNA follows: TGTGCCAGCACCCGGCGCGGGGGGGGCGCAGATACGCAGTATTTT. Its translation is CASTRRGGGADTQYF. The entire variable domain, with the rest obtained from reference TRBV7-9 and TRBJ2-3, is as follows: DTGVSQNPRHKITKRGQNVTFRCDPISEHNRLYWYRQTLGQGPEFLTYFQNEAQLEKSRLLSDRFSAERPKGSFSTLEIQRTEQGDSAMYLCASTRRGGGADTQYFGPGTRLTVL.

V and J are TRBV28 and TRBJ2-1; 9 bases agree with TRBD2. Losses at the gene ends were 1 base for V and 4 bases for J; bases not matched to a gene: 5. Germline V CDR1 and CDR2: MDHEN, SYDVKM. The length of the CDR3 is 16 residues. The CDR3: CASSLFASGEYNEQFF. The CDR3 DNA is TGTGCCAGCAGTTTATTCGCTAGCGGGGAATACAATGAGCAGTTCTTC.

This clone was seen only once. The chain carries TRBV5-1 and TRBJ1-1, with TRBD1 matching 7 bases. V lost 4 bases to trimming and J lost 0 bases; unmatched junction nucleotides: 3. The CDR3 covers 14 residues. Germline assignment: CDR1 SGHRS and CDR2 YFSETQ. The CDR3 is CASSAGTVNTEAFF. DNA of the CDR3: TGCGCCAGCAGCGCCGGGACAGTGAACACTGAAGCTTTCTTT.

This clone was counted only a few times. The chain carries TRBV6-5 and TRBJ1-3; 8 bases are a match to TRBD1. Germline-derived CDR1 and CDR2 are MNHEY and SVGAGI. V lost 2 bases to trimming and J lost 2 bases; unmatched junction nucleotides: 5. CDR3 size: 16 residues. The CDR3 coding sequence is TGTGCCAGCAGTTACGGACAGGGACTTACTGGAAACACCATATATTTT. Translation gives CASSYGQGLTGNTIYF.

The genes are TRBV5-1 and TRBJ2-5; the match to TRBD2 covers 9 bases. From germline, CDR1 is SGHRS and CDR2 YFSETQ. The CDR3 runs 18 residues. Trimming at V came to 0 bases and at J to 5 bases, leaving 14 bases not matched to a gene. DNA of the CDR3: TGCGCCAGCAGCTTGGCCTTCGGGCTAGCGGGGCTGTCTGAGACCCAGTACTTC. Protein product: CASSLAFGLAGLSETQYF.